A few counts support the clone carrying this T cell receptor beta chain. This entry comes from a study of identical twins. The CDR3 runs 15 residues. Germline CDR1 is LNHDA and CDR2 is SQIVND (reference sequence). Trimming cost V 4 bases and J 3 bases; bases outside gene matches: 3. TCRdb redid the calling of the 5' RACE reads with MiXCR, one entry per CDR3 protein. The sample gives 450,000 or so distinct CDR3 sequences, 14% of which show up once; approximately 0.9% is in the top ten. The same sample was also used in a study of yellow fever vaccine responses in identical twins.

The material sequenced was CD4+ T cells sorted from blood. The TCR sequence derives from a woman younger than 30 in good health. This rearrangement joins TRBV19 to TRBJ2-1, with TRBD2 identical over 10 bases. The CDR3 sequence: CASSTRTSGYNEQFF. The DNA of the CDR3 is TGTGCCAGTAGTACCCGGACTAGCGGCTACAATGAGCAGTTCTTC. Together with reference TRBV19 and TRBJ2-1, the CDR3 gives the full variable domain: DGGITQSPKYLFRKEGQNVTLSCEQNLNHDAMYWYRQDPGQGLRLIYYSQIVNDFQKGDIAEGYSVSREKKESFPLTVTSAQKNPTAFYLCASSTRTSGYNEQFFGPGTRLTVL.